A single sample is the source of the 9 T cell receptor beta chains below, sequenced in a study of CD8+ T cells in alopecia areata. In each case, RNA was isolated and then reverse transcribed into cDNA as the sequencing template. Method: immunoSEQ multiplex PCR; TCRdb's copy keeps in-frame clones and lacks some. Of around 150,000 clones listed, around 57% are singletons. The source material was CD4+ T cells sorted from blood. The receptor set was obtained from a human donor in good health.

The chain couples TRBV18 to TRBJ2-1, with TRBD2 as a possible D gene (6 bases). V was pared by 3 bases and J by 2 bases, with 11 bases between. The CDR3 consists of 15 residues. CDR1 and CDR2 from the germline V gene are KGHSH and LQKENI. CDR3 sequence reads: CASSPSASAYNEQFF. Here the CDR3 DNA reads TGTGCCAGCTCACCTTCGGCTAGCGCCTACAATGAGCAGTTCTTC.

The chain employs TRBV6-6 and TRBJ1-5, with D maybe TRBD1 (6 bases). V lost 5 bases and J 5 bases, leaving 13 bases between the germline ends. Germline lookup yields CDR1 MNHNY and CDR2 SVGAGI (reference sequence). This CDR3 has 14 residues. The CDR3 DNA follows: TGTGCCAGCAGTCCCGTTTCAGGGGATCAGCCCCAGCATTTT. Its protein product is CASSPVSGDQPQHF.

The chain recombines TRBV30 with TRBJ1-1; a possible D gene is TRBD1 (5 bases). V dropped 2 bases and J dropped 1 base, with 8 bases sitting between them. The CDR3 has 13 residues. Germline V lookup: CDR1 GTSNPN, CDR2 SVGIG (reference sequence). CDR3 DNA sequence: TGTGCCTGGAGTTTACAGGCGAACACTGAAGCTTTCTTT. Protein sequence: CAWSLQANTEAFF. The variable domain in full, with the rest retrieved from reference TRBV30 and TRBJ1-1, is SQTIHQWPATLVQPVGSPLSLECTVEGTSNPNLYWYRQAAGRGLQLLFYSVGIGQISSEVPQNLSASRPQDRQFILSSKKLLLSDSGFYLCAWSLQANTEAFFGQGTRLTVV.

This rearrangement joins TRBV29-1 to TRBJ1-1; D might be TRBD1 (6 bases). The CDR3 runs to 13 residues. Trimming removed 8 bases at V and 5 bases at J, with 18 bases between. Germline V gene data show CDR1 as SQVTM and CDR2 as ANQGSEA. The CDR3 loop reads CSNARGPFTEAFF. The CDR3 DNA follows: TGCAGCAACGCCAGGGGTCCTTTTACTGAAGCTTTCTTT.

In this sample, this clone turned up a few times. This sequence joins TRBV7-9 and TRBJ2-1; 10 bases fit TRBD2. The V gene's germline CDR1 is SEHNR and CDR2 FQNEAQ (reference sequence). Unmatched junction bases numbered 10, after V lost 5 bases and J lost 9 bases. The CDR3 is 15 residues long. The CDR3 DNA reads TGTGCCAGCAGCCCGCCCAGCGGGAGGGCCAGTGAGCAGTTCTTC. This translates into CASSPPSGRASEQFF.

This clone was recorded once. The chain carries TRBV14 and TRBJ2-5; the match to TRBD2 covers 9 bases. CDR1 and CDR2 from the germline V gene are SGHDN and FVKESK. The CDR3 sequence is 14 residues long. Trimming at V came to 6 bases and at J to 2 bases, leaving 4 bases not matched to a gene. CDR3 protein: CASRPTSGQETQYF. DNA for the CDR3: TGTGCCAGCAGGCCGACTAGCGGACAAGAGACCCAGTACTTC.

The rearrangement uses TRBV28 and TRBJ2-7, with TRBD1 matching 7 bases. Looked up from germline, CDR1 is MDHEN and CDR2 is SYDVKM. The CDR3 is 14 amino acids. J was trimmed by 2 bases and V by 7 bases; bases with no gene match: 8. As DNA, the CDR3 is TGTGCCAGCAAAACAGTAGGGACAGCCTACGAGCAGTACTTC. Its translation: CASKTVGTAYEQYF.

The chain links TRBV2 to TRBJ2-7; D is unclear. The V end lost 2 bases, the J end lost 4 bases, and 6 bases lay between the germline ends. Germline lookup yields CDR1 SNHLY and CDR2 FYNNEI. The CDR3 covers 12 residues. The CDR3 is CASSETAYEQYF. CDR3 coding DNA: TGTGCCAGCAGTGAAACTGCGTACGAGCAGTACTTC.

The chain combines TRBV9 with TRBJ1-4, with D unresolved. The CDR3 length is 16 residues. CDR1 and CDR2 from the germline V gene are SGDLS and YYNGEE. The germline V and J ends were trimmed by 4 bases and 6 bases, with 19 bases remaining between them. The CDR3 DNA sequence: TGTGCCAGCAGCCCTACTAAGATGGTCCTTGATGAAAAACTGTTTTTT. This codes for CASSPTKMVLDEKLFF. The full variable domain, its missing parts supplied by reference TRBV9 and TRBJ1-4, is DSGVTQTPKHLITATGQRVTLRCSPRSGDLSVYWYQQSLDQGLQFLIQYYNGEERAKGNILERFSAQQFPDLHSELNLSSLELGDSALYFCASSPTKMVLDEKLFFGSGTQLSVL.